Sequencing of this T cell receptor (beta chain) was carried out in a study of T cell responses to AZD1222 COVID-19 vaccine. The method was immunoSEQ multiplex PCR; TCRdb's version includes in-frame clones alone and lacks a portion of them. The data show approximately 110,000 clones, around 90% seen once. Trimming took 8 bases from V and 4 from J; bases not matched to a gene: 19. The CDR3 totals 18 residues. The chain uses TRBV23-1 and TRBJ1-5; TRBD1 matches 8 bases. TRBV23-1 is an open reading frame, and its role is uncertain. The TCR was taken from an adult in good health. The sequencing here drew on peripheral blood, taken on day 0 of AZD1222 vaccination. The CDR3 region is CASGDRGQGRARNQPQHF. In DNA, the CDR3 is TGCGCCAGCGGAGACAGGGGTCAAGGTCGTGCTAGGAATCAGCCCCAGCATTTT.